These 5 T cell receptor beta chains were sequenced from one sample in a study of cytomegalovirus exposure and HLA in healthy donors. The PCR used 60 Vbeta and 13 Jbeta primers. Data came from immunoSEQ multiplex PCR; TCRdb stores just in-frame clones and leaves some out. This sample carries some 150,000 clones, 60% to 80% of them seen once, and the ten largest clones take approximately 6%. The sample was PBMCs. The receptors come from a man aged 40-55 years in good health and CMV-seropositive.

The V call is TRBV7-8, the J call TRBJ2-1, with 7 bases lining up with TRBD1. Germline CDR1 SGHVS, CDR2 FQNEAQ. Trimming removed 2 bases from V and 0 bases from J; junction bases left unmatched: 4. The CDR3 is 16 amino acids. The CDR3 region has the DNA TGTGCCAGCAGCTTACGGGCAGGGGGCTCCTACAATGAGCAGTTCTTC. It specifies CASSLRAGGSYNEQFF.

The CDR3 sequence: CASSRDRDSYEQYF. CDR3 nucleotides: TGTGCCAGCAGCCGGGACAGGGACTCCTACGAGCAGTACTTC. The chain recombines TRBV7-2 with TRBJ2-7; TRBD1 matches 9 bases. With V trimmed by 5 bases and J by 0 bases, 2 bases remained unmatched. CDR3 length equals 14 residues. The germline V gene encodes CDR1 SGHTA and CDR2 FQGNSA.

Comments on this clone: One end of the junction does not line up with germline, which may come from a read error. The J gene is TRBJ2-6, the V gene TRBV9, with D maybe TRBD1 (5 bases). Germline CDR1 reads SGDLS; CDR2 reads YYNGEE. CDR3 length equals 21 residues. The CDR3 here is CASSVAPQHQPKSSGANGLTF. The CDR3 DNA reads TGTGCCAGCAGCGTAGCTCCCCAGCACCAACCCAAGAGCTCTGGGGCCAACGGCCTGACTTTC.

V and J are TRBV5-1 and TRBJ1-1; D is uncertain. The germline V gene encodes CDR1 SGHRS and CDR2 YFSETQ. The CDR3 length is 13 residues. V lost 4 bases to trimming and J lost 1 base, with 8 bases between them. The CDR3 protein is CASSLTENTEAFF. In DNA, the CDR3 is TGCGCCAGCAGCCTTACAGAGAACACTGAAGCTTTCTTT.

This clone was observed a single time. The chain carries TRBV28 and TRBJ1-1, with D possibly TRBD1 on 6 matching bases. V lost 6 bases and J lost 1, with 12 bases in between. The CDR3 sequence is 14 residues long. The germline V gene has CDR1 MDHEN and CDR2 SYDVKM. The CDR3 spells CASSLGTPNTEAFF. The CDR3 DNA reads as TGTGCCAGCAGCTTGGGGACACCGAACACTGAAGCTTTCTTT.